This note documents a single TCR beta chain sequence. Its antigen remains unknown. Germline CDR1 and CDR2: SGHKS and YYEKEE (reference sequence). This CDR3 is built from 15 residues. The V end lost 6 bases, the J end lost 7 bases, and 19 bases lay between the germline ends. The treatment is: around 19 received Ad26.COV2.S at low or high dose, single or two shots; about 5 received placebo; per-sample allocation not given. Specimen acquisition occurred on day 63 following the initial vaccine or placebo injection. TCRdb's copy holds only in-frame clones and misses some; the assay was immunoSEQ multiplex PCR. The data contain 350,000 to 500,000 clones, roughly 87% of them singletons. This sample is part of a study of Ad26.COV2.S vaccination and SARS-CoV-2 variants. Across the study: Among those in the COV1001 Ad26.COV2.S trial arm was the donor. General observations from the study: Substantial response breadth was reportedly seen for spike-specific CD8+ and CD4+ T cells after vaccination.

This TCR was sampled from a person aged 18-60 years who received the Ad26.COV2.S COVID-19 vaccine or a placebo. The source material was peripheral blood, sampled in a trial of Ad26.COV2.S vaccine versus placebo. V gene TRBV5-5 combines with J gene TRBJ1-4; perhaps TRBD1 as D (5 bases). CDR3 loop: CASTLMGTRGEKLFF. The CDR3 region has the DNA TGTGCCAGCACCCTAATGGGGACTAGGGGTGAAAAACTGTTTTTT.